Reported below is one T cell receptor beta chain. Its antigen is unknown. This sample was included in a study of a mutant IDH1 vaccine in newly diagnosed glioma. The wider study: Of treated patients, about 60% were men and roughly 38% women, averaging around 40 years. Patients previously underwent radiotherapy, temozolomide, or both, and most underwent both. V12 fell at week 35 and V13, the study end, at week 47. Broader study findings: Among top peripheral T cell clonotypes, changes seemed unrelated to pseudoprogression.

Documented time point: week 35, safety follow-up. The vaccine gave 300 ug of a 20-mer mutant IDH1 peptide subcutaneously per dose. V gave up 6 bases and J gave up 2 bases; unmatched junction bases: 9. Germline CDR1 reads SGHDN; CDR2 reads FVKESK. The CDR3 runs 17 residues. The assay was immunoSEQ multiplex PCR, and TCRdb's table has in-frame clones only and misses some. The repertoire holds 60,000 to 65,000 clones, with approximately 80% as singletons. This sequence originates from a man in his thirties or forties with glioma. This specimen consisted of PBMCs, obtained from a glioma patient whose treatment included an IDH1 peptide vaccine. V and J are TRBV14 and TRBJ2-3, with TRBD2 matching over 12 bases. The CDR3 sequence is CASRETSGGLITDTQYF. In DNA, the CDR3 is TGTGCCAGCAGAGAGACTAGCGGGGGCCTCATCACAGATACGCAGTATTTT.